This T cell receptor beta chain was captured by sequencing in a study of blood T cell repertoires in COVID-19. Looking at the study overall: PBMCs, B-cell-depleted T cells, or T cells provided the cDNA or gDNA that made up the material.

The germline CDR1 and CDR2 sequences are MDHEN and SYDVKM. This CDR3 is built from 16 residues. The V gene lost 6 bases and the J gene lost 1 base, with 16 bases spanning the gap. TCRdb's table, derived via immunoSEQ multiplex PCR, lists solely in-frame clones and lacks some. Among a few hundred thousand clones listed, around 80% were seen once. The source of this sequence is a woman aged 18-30 years with acute or convalescent COVID-19. The chain carries TRBV28 and TRBJ1-3, with D tentatively TRBD1 (5 bases). The sequencing sample was made of peripheral blood. DNA for the CDR3: TGTGCCAGCAGACCCAGTGCGGGGCGTTCTGGAAACACCATATATTTT. Its protein is CASRPSAGRSGNTIYF.